Listed below are T cell receptor beta chains from one sample, sequenced in a study of T cell responses to AZD1222 COVID-19 vaccine. Sequencing used immunoSEQ multiplex PCR; TCRdb keeps in-frame clones, though not all of them. Of about 37,000 clones in the sample, 65% to 90% were seen once. The sequencing used peripheral blood, collected 28 days after the second AZD1222 dose. Receptors originate from an adult who received the AZD1222 COVID-19 vaccine. The CDR3 runs from the conserved cysteine through the conserved F or W. Each record gives: clone size, V gene, D gene, J gene, CDR3 DNA, CDR3 protein. D genes are given only for firm matches. Clone sizes are given selectively: once, few, many, or a class where the clone is expanded.

.,TRBV7-9,.,TRBJ2-7,TGTGCCAGCAGCCCACTAGCACAGGGCTACGAGCAGTACTTC,CASSPLAQGYEQYF
.,TRBV5-1,.,TRBJ2-1,TGCGCCAGCAGCTCCTACGGGGACCTTAACAATGAGCAGTTCTTC,CASSSYGDLNNEQFF
.,TRBV2,.,TRBJ1-2,TGTGCCAGCAGAAAGGAGTCTTTCAACTATGGCTACACCTTC,CASRKESFNYGYTF
.,TRBV18,TRBD2,TRBJ2-1,TGTGCCAGCTCACCACCGGGACTAGCGGGGGACAATGAGCAGTTCTTC,CASSPPGLAGDNEQFF
.,TRBV7-2,.,TRBJ2-7,TGTGCCAGCAGCTTCGATCCCAGGGCCCACGAGCAGTACTTC,CASSFDPRAHEQYF
.,TRBV28,.,TRBJ1-2,TGTGCCAGCCGACCCCGAGGGGTAGGGGGCTACACCTTC,CASRPRGVGGYTF
.,TRBV5-6,.,TRBJ1-4,TGTGCCAGCAGCCCCCATGTACCAGGGGTTACGGAAAAACTGTTTTTT,CASSPHVPGVTEKLFF
once,TRBV7-9,.,TRBJ1-4,TGTGCCAGCAGCCCCCGCAGGGCCTTTGGTAATGAAAAACTGTTTTTT,CASSPRRAFGNEKLFF
.,TRBV6-5,.,TRBJ2-7,TGTGCCAGCAGTTACCGGCCAGGTTTCAACGAGCAGTACTTC,CASSYRPGFNEQYF
.,TRBV10-3,.,TRBJ2-2,TGTGCCATCAGTGCGGTGACCGGGGAGCTGTTTTTT,CAISAVTGELFF
.,TRBV4-1,TRBD2,TRBJ2-7,TGCGCCAGCAGCCAAGTGACTAGCGGGAGCGCATACTACGAGCAGTACTTC,CASSQVTSGSAYYEQYF
.,TRBV6-6,.,TRBJ1-2,TGTGCCAGCAGCCACGTCGTCAGGGAGAGGTATGGCTACACCTTC,CASSHVVRERYGYTF
.,TRBV28,.,TRBJ1-6,TGTGCCAGCAGCTGGGGGCACAACTATAATTCACCCCTCCACTTT,CASSWGHNYNSPLHF
.,TRBV6-4,TRBD1,TRBJ1-1,TGTGCCAGCTCAGACAGGGGTGACACTGAAGCTTTCTTT,CASSDRGDTEAFF
once,TRBV7-2,.,TRBJ1-5,TGTGCCAGCAGCCCGGACTTTAGCAATCAGCCCCAGCATTTT,CASSPDFSNQPQHF
.,TRBV6-5,TRBD1,TRBJ1-4,TGTGCCAGCAGTTTCCGGGACAGGGGTGGGGAAAAACTGTTTTTT,CASSFRDRGGEKLFF
.,TRBV3-1/TRBV3-2,TRBD2,TRBJ2-7,TGTGCCAGCAGCCTCGGACTAGCGGCTACCTACGAGCAGTACTTC,CASSLGLAATYEQYF
.,TRBV2,TRBD1,TRBJ1-1,TGTGCCAGCACGCAGGACAGGGGAACGGTGGAAGCTTTCTTT,CASTQDRGTVEAFF
.,TRBV3-1/TRBV3-2,.,TRBJ2-3,TGTGCCAGCAGCCAAACCCGGGTTTTTTCAGGTACGCAGTATTTT,CASSQTRVFSGTQYF
.,TRBV14,.,TRBJ1-1,TGTGCCAGCAGCCAAGTAGCGTACACTGAAGCTTTCTTT,CASSQVAYTEAFF
.,TRBV6-1,TRBD1,TRBJ1-2,TGTGCCAGCAGTGAACGACAGGGTCATGGCTACACCTTC,CASSERQGHGYTF
.,TRBV11-2,.,TRBJ2-2,TGTGCCAGCAGTTCACCGGGAATCGGGGAGCTGTTTTTT,CASSSPGIGELFF
.,TRBV19,.,TRBJ1-2,TGTGCCAGTAGTATAGACAGGTCCGCATATGGCTACACCTTC,CASSIDRSAYGYTF
.,TRBV7-2,.,TRBJ1-5,TGTGCCAGCAGCTTAGACGCAGGAGGCCAGCCCCAGCATTTT,CASSLDAGGQPQHF
.,TRBV2,TRBD1,TRBJ1-5,TGTGCCAGCAATGACAGGGGGCGAAATCAGCCCCAGCATTTT,CASNDRGRNQPQHF
once,TRBV7-9,.,TRBJ2-7,TGTGCCAGCAGCTTCGGAGACCGTCAGTACGAGCAGTACTTC,CASSFGDRQYEQYF
once,TRBV19,TRBD1,TRBJ2-7,TGTGCCAGTAGTATTCAGGGGGCGCGCGAGCAGTACTTC,CASSIQGAREQYF
.,TRBV27,.,TRBJ1-4,TGTGCCAGCAGTACGACACCCCCCGGGCCCGGGGTCGGGAGGGGAGAACTGTTTTTT,CASSTTPPGPGVGRGELFF
few,TRBV9,TRBD2,TRBJ2-7,TGTGCCAGCAGCGCCACTAGCGGGAGGCACCCGCAGTACTTC,CASSATSGRHPQYF
.,TRBV19,TRBD1,TRBJ1-2,TGTGCCAGTAGCGCTAGCATGACAGGGAACTATGGCTACACCTTC,CASSASMTGNYGYTF
.,TRBV10-2,TRBD1,TRBJ2-2,TGCGCCAGCAACCCGGGACAGGGGGCCGCCGGGGAGCTGTTTTTT,CASNPGQGAAGELFF
once,TRBV5-8,TRBD1,TRBJ1-1,TGTGCCAGCAGCCCATGGACAGGGAGGACTGAAGCTTTCTTT,CASSPWTGRTEAFF
.,TRBV7-3,TRBD2,TRBJ2-1,TGTGCCAGCAGCTTATGGACTAGCGGGAACGATGAGCAGTTCTTC,CASSLWTSGNDEQFF
.,TRBV9,.,TRBJ2-2,TGTGCCAGCAGCGTAGCACACATCGCGAACACCGGGGAGCTGTTTTTT,CASSVAHIANTGELFF
.,TRBV5-6,.,TRBJ2-7,TGTGCCAGCAGCTTGATTGGGGGAACCTACGAGCAGTACTTC,CASSLIGGTYEQYF
.,TRBV20-1,.,TRBJ1-1,TGCAGTGCTAGTTTGACCGTATCCCCGGGTGAAGCTTTCTTT,CSASLTVSPGEAFF
.,TRBV10-2,TRBD2,TRBJ2-7,TGCGCCAGCAGTGAGTGGGTAGCGGGGGTTGAGCAGTACTTC,CASSEWVAGVEQYF
.,TRBV3-1/TRBV3-2,TRBD1,TRBJ1-2,TGTGCCAGCAGCACCCAGGGGGCGGGAGGCTACACCTTC,CASSTQGAGGYTF
few,TRBV3-1/TRBV3-2,TRBD2,TRBJ2-2,TGTGCCAGCAGCCCAGCACTAGCGGTCAATGGAGGGGAGCTGTTTTTT,CASSPALAVNGGELFF
once,TRBV10-1,.,TRBJ2-7,TGCGCCAGCAGTTCTTCCGGAGGGGCCTACGAGCAGTACTTC,CASSSSGGAYEQYF
once,TRBV6-1,.,TRBJ2-7,TGTGCCAGCAGTGACAGGTTTCGAGAGCAGTACTTC,CASSDRFREQYF
.,TRBV27,TRBD2,TRBJ2-7,TGTGCCAGGGGCGGGGGGACCGAGCAGTACTTC,CARGGGTEQYF
.,TRBV28,.,TRBJ1-5,TGTGCCAGCTCCCGGACAGTTGACAATCAGCCCCAGCATTTT,CASSRTVDNQPQHF
once,TRBV6-4,.,TRBJ2-3,TGTGCCAGCAGTGGAGGCCACCCGACAGATACGCAGTATTTT,CASSGGHPTDTQYF
.,TRBV2,TRBD1,TRBJ1-2,TGTGCCAGCAGGGCCGGGACAGGCGGTTTCGAGGGCTACACCTTC,CASRAGTGGFEGYTF
.,TRBV2,.,TRBJ1-4,TGTGCCAGCAGTGCTCGGCGGGGGAAGCTTTTT,CASSARRGKLF